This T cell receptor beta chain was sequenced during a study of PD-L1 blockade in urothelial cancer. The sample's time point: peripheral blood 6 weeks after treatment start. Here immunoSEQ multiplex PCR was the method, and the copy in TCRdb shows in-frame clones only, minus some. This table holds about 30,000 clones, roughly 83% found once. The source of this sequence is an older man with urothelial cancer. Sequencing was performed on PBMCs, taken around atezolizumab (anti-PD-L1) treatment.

CDR3 nucleotides: TGTGCCAGCTCGCCTAGCGGGAGGGCCCACGAGCAGTACTTC. The encoded protein is CASSPSGRAHEQYF. J is TRBJ2-7 and V is TRBV18; TRBD2 agrees at 12 bases. The V segment lost 6 bases and the J segment 5 bases; nucleotides outside the gene matches: 5. CDR3 length: 14 residues. Per germline, CDR1 KGHSH and CDR2 LQKENI.